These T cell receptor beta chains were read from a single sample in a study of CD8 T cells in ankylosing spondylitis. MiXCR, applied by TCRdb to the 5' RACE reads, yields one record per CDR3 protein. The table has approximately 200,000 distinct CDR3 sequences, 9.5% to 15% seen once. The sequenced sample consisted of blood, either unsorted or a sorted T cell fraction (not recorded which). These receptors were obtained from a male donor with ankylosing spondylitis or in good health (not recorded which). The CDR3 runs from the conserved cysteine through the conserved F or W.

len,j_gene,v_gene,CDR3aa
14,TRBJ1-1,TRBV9,CASSFYDRGTEAFF
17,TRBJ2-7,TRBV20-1,CSARDIAGLAVTYEQYF
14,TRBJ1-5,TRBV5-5,CASSPDRTHQPQHF
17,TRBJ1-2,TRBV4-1,CASSQDQRTVGDGGYTF
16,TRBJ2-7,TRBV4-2,CASSPNSGSSTYEQYF
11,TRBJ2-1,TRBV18,CASSPTSLKFF
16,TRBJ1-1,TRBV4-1,CASSQVSPVVNTEAFF
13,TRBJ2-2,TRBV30,CAWSPVGTGELFF
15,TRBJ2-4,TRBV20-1,CSARVRGENKNIQYF
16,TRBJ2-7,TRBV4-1,CASSQTLAGTIYEQYF
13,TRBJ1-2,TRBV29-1,CSAAGQGAHGYTF
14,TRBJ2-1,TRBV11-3,CASSSLEGGSEQFF
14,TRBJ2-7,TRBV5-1,CASSPGGAGDEQYF
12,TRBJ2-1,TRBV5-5,CASSFSSGEQFF
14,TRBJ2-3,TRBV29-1,CSVEGLAGTDTQYF
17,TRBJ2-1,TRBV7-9,CASSPGTSGRAYNEQFF
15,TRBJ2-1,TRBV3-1,CASSQETGLAGEEFF
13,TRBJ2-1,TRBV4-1,CASSSSAYNEQFF
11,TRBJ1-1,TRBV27,CASGLNTEAFF
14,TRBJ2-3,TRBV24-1,CATSDLRSPDTQYF
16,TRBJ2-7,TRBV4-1,CASSLRGEGVVYEQYF
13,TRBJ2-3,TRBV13,CASSFRGSDTQYF
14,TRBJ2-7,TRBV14,CASSQGFSSYEQYF
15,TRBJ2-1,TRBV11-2,CASSPPPGTYNEQFF
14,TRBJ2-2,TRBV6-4,CASSEGPDTGELFF
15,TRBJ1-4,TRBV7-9,CASSGGTGLNEKLFF
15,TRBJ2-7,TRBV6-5,CASSYDPLSSYEQYF
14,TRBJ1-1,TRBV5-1,CASSPGEGNTEAFF
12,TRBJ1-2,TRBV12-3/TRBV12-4,CASSLANWGYTF
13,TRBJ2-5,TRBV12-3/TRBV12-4,CASRGQIQETQYF
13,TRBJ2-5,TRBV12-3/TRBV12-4,CASSFGDQETQYF
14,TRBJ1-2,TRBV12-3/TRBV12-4,CASSPGGSNYGYTF
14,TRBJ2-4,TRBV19,CASSTPAGFGIQYF
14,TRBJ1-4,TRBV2,CASSDGEGNEKLFF
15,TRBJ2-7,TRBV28,CASSLGQAFWYEQYF
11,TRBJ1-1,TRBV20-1,CSAPGGREAFF
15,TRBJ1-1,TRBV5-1,CASSLGTGSPTEAFF
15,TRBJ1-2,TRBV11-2,CASSLGGHTNYGYTF
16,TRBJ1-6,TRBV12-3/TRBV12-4,CASSFGQGQPYSPLHF
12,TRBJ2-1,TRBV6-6,CASGGLYNEQFF
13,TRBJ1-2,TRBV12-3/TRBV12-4,CASSLRTEYGYTF
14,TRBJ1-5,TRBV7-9,CASSLGASNQPQHF
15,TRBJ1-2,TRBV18,CASSPFEGGGYGYTF
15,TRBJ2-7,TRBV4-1,CASSQRTGFGYEQYF
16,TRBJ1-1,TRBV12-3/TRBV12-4,CASSFSLGRRVTEAFF